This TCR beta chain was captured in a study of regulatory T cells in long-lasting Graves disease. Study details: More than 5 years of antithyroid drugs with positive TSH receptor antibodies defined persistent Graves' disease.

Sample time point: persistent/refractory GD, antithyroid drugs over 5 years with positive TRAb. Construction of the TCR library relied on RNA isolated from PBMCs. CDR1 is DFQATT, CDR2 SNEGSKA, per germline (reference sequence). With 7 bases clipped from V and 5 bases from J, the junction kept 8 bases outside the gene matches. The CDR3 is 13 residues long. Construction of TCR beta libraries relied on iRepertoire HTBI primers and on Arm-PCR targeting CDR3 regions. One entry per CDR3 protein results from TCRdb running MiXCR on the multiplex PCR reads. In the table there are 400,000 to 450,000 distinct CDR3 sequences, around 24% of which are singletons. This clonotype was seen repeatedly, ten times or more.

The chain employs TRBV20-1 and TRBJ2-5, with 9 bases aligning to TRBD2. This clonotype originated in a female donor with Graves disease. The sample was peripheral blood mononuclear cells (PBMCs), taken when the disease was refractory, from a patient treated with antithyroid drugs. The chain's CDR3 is CSGAAGGEETQYF. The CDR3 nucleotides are TGCAGTGGTGCGGCGGGAGGGGAGGAGACCCAGTACTTC.